This T cell receptor (beta chain) was profiled in a study of blood T cell repertoires in COVID-19. The assay was immunoSEQ multiplex PCR, and TCRdb's table has in-frame clones only and misses some. Counted here are 190,000 or so clones, 86% occurring once; the ten biggest clones make up more than 0.7%. J gave up 8 bases and V 5 bases, and 13 bases lay outside the gene matches. Germline V gene data show CDR1 as SGHTA and CDR2 as FQGNSA. The length of the CDR3 is 15 residues. Specimen: peripheral blood. This chain joins TRBV7-2 and TRBJ1-2; 8 bases fit TRBD1. The TCR comes from a woman in her sixties or seventies with acute or convalescent COVID-19. The CDR3 DNA reads TGTGCCAGCAGCCTACTTCCGACAGGGGTCGGGGGCTACACCTTC. Its translation: CASSLLPTGVGGYTF.